A selection of T cell receptor beta chains follows, all from one sample in a study of blood T cell repertoires in COVID-19. Using immunoSEQ multiplex PCR, the repertoire was profiled, and TCRdb retains in-frame clones only, with some absent. The data hold around 260,000 clones, with 80% to 90% observed a single time. The sequencing sample was made of PBMCs or T cells enriched from blood (not recorded which). Receptors originate from a man aged 30 to 39 with acute COVID-19. Each CDR3 is given with its conserved first and last residue.

length: 15; V: TRBV7-6; J: TRBJ1-5; CDR3: CASSSQTGGDQPQHF
length: 15; V: TRBV6-5; J: TRBJ2-5; CDR3: CASSQSLLDVETQYF
length: 17; V: TRBV5-4; J: TRBJ2-3; CDR3: CASSLAGLAGSTDTQYF
length: 15; V: TRBV5-1; J: TRBJ1-1; CDR3: CASSLVGQLNTEAFF
length: 16; V: TRBV7-2; J: TRBJ2-1; CDR3: CASSSAGDSTQNEQFF
length: 13; V: TRBV7-9; J: TRBJ1-1; CDR3: CASSSYRDTEAFF
length: 13; V: TRBV5-4; J: TRBJ1-1; CDR3: CASSQTGRAEAFF
length: 16; V: TRBV7-2; J: TRBJ2-1; CDR3: CASSLQWQGGMNEQFF
length: 13; V: TRBV5-6; J: TRBJ2-5; CDR3: CASSSLYVETQYF
length: 14; V: TRBV6-5; J: TRBJ2-1; CDR3: CASSYGGAGPEQFF
length: 17; V: TRBV24-1; J: TRBJ2-1; CDR3: CATSGRGREVSYNEQFF
length: 14; V: TRBV27; J: TRBJ2-3; CDR3: CASSLGTGIDTQYF
length: 16; V: TRBV19; J: TRBJ2-6; CDR3: CASSIWTGTGANVLTF
length: 11; V: TRBV5-8; J: TRBJ1-2; CDR3: CASSPGYGYTF
length: 15; V: TRBV9; J: TRBJ2-2; CDR3: CASSREALNTGELFF
length: 14; V: TRBV6-5; J: TRBJ1-1; CDR3: CATERGGSNTEAFF
length: 14; V: TRBV10-2; J: TRBJ1-6; CDR3: CASLGTTDNSPLHF
length: 13; V: TRBV12-3/TRBV12-4; J: TRBJ1-1; CDR3: CASSITWNTEAFF
length: 14; V: TRBV7-9; J: TRBJ1-2; CDR3: CASSLVDRSSGYTF
length: 17; V: TRBV19; J: TRBJ2-1; CDR3: CASIGQGPVSTFSEQFF
length: 13; V: TRBV5-8; J: TRBJ1-2; CDR3: CASSLRIEDHYTF
length: 15; V: TRBV9; J: TRBJ1-5; CDR3: CASSATGDKGQPQHF